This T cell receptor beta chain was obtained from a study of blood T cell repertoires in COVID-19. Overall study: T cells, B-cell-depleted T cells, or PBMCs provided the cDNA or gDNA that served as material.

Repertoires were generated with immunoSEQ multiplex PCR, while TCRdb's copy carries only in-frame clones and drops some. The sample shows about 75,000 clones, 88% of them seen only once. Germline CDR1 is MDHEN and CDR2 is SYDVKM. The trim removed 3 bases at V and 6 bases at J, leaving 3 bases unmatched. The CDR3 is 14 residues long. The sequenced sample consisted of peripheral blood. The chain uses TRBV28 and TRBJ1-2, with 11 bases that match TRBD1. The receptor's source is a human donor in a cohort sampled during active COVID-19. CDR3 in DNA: TGTGCCAGCAGTTTGGACAGGGGGCGGGATGGCTACACCTTC. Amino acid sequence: CASSLDRGRDGYTF.